The 9 T cell receptor beta chains presented below share a single source sample, sequenced in a study of patients and donors after allogeneic stem cell transplantation. TCRdb processed the RT-PCR reads anew with MiXCR; each CDR3 protein has one entry. The data show over 350,000 distinct CDR3 sequences, roughly 17% seen once. Material: blood, either unsorted or a sorted T cell fraction (not recorded which). The origin of the receptors is a human donor who was either an allogeneic HSCT recipient or a stem cell or donor lymphocyte infusion donor (not recorded which). It is not recorded whose cells these are; they may come from a transplant donor.

The chain recombines TRBV27 with TRBJ2-3; perhaps TRBD2 as D (5 bases). Germline V gives CDR1 MNHEY, CDR2 SMNVEV (reference sequence). The CDR3 sequence is 14 residues long. The V end was cut by 8 bases, the J end by 2 bases, with 14 bases between. The CDR3 reads CASSPAAYTDTQYF. CDR3 nucleotide sequence: TGTGCCAGCTCGCCAGCGGCATACACAGATACGCAGTATTTT.

This clonotype occurred many times. The chain links TRBV6-1 to TRBJ2-5; TRBD1 aligns across 9 bases. The CDR3 has 14 residues. Germline lookup yields CDR1 MNHNS and CDR2 SASEGT. The J segment lost 5 bases and the V segment lost 6 bases, leaving 7 bases of the junction unmatched. The CDR3, as DNA: TGTGCCAGCAGCGACGGGACAGGGCTTGAGACCCAGTACTTC. Protein product: CASSDGTGLETQYF.

V and J are TRBV12-3 or TRBV12-4 and TRBJ1-1; D is undetermined. The CDR3 totals 14 residues. The V gene lost 8 bases and the J gene lost 0 bases, with 13 bases spanning the gap. The CDR3: CASLETTVNTEAFF. For the CDR3, the DNA is TGTGCCAGCCTCGAGACGACGGTGAACACTGAAGCTTTCTTT.

This clonotype was detected a few times. This chain connects TRBV6-1 to TRBJ2-7, with D possibly TRBD1 on 6 matching bases. Germline-derived CDR1 and CDR2 are MNHNS and SASEGT. The CDR3 contains 15 residues. The V end was cut by 5 bases, the J end by 0 bases, with 14 bases between. CDR3 sequence: CASSPRTAFSYEQYF. The CDR3, as DNA: TGTGCCAGCAGTCCACGGACAGCGTTCTCCTACGAGCAGTACTTC.

This clonotype has just a few counts. The J gene is TRBJ2-3, the V gene TRBV5-1; possibly TRBD1 for D (7 bases). V lost 1 base to trimming and J lost 4 bases, with 13 bases between them. The germline CDR1 and CDR2 sequences are SGHRS and YFSETQ. The CDR3 totals 15 residues. CDR3: CASSLTRGVADTQYF. The CDR3 nucleotides read TGCGCCAGCAGCTTGACCAGGGGGGTCGCAGATACGCAGTATTTT.

This chain joins TRBV7-9 and TRBJ1-1, with D possibly TRBD1 on 5 matching bases. The V end lost 1 base, the J end lost 5 bases, and 14 bases lay between the germline ends. From germline, CDR1 is SEHNR and CDR2 FQNEAQ (reference sequence). This CDR3 spans 15 amino acids. The CDR3 loop is CASSLGQGRRTEAFF. The CDR3 DNA sequence: TGTGCCAGCAGCTTAGGGCAGGGACGACGGACTGAAGCTTTCTTT. Filled out from reference TRBV7-9 and TRBJ1-1, the complete variable domain reads DTGVSQNPRHKITKRGQNVTFRCDPISEHNRLYWYRQTLGQGPEFLTYFQNEAQLEKSRLLSDRFSAERPKGSFSTLEIQRTEQGDSAMYLCASSLGQGRRTEAFFGQGTRLTVV.

The J gene is TRBJ1-5, the V gene TRBV7-9; D not certain. CDR3 size: 14 residues. Germline-derived CDR1 and CDR2 are SEHNR and FQNEAQ (reference sequence). Trimming shortened V by 5 bases and J by 2 bases, and 10 bases separated the two germline ends. CDR3 bases: TGTGCCAGCAGCACCTATGGGGGCAATCAGCCCCAGCATTTT. Its protein is CASSTYGGNQPQHF.

The table lists this clonotype with a few counts. J is TRBJ2-1 and V is TRBV20-1, with D unclear. CDR3 size: 12 residues. Per germline, CDR1 DFQATT and CDR2 SNEGSKA (reference sequence). The V end lost 5 bases, the J end lost 4 bases, and 9 bases lay between the germline ends. CDR3 sequence (DNA): TGCAGTGCTCCCCGACCTTACAATGAGCAGTTCTTC. Protein sequence: CSAPRPYNEQFF.

V is TRBV3-1 and J is TRBJ2-1; TRBD1 matches 7 bases. Germline V lookup: CDR1 LGHDT, CDR2 YNNKEL (reference sequence). CDR3 length: 15 amino acids. V shed 0 bases, J shed 9 bases, and the junction held 8 bases outside the gene matches. CDR3 DNA: TGTGCCAGCAGCCAAGAAGGACAGGCCCTAATTGAGCAGTTCTTC. Translation: CASSQEGQALIEQFF.